This T cell receptor beta chain was identified during a study of blood T cell repertoires in COVID-19. V lost 6 bases and J lost 1, with 10 bases in between. The CDR3 covers 13 residues. The germline gives CDR1 SGHRS, CDR2 YFSETQ. The assay was immunoSEQ multiplex PCR, and TCRdb's table has in-frame clones only and misses some. This table has 270,000 or so clones, under 90% appearing once. This receptor was obtained from a woman aged 50 to 65 who had recovered from COVID-19. The rearrangement uses TRBV5-1 and TRBJ1-1; D is perhaps TRBD1 (6 bases). Sequenced material: peripheral blood. In DNA, the CDR3 is TGCGCCAGCACCCAGGGACAGAACACTGAAGCTTTCTTT. It codes for CASTQGQNTEAFF.